Shown below are 5 T cell receptor beta chains from a single sample sequenced in a study of T cell responses to AZD1222 COVID-19 vaccine (dated by TCRdb to the early 2020s). The receptor library was made with the immunoSEQ multiplex PCR assay. Imported from immuneACCESS, the table was reduced by TCRdb to in-frame sequences with V and J called. These copies leave out some clones; in studies compared against another copy, an unresolved V gene accounts for under half, and the cause of the remainder is not known. For this sample there are 85,000 to 90,000 clones; over 85% appear just once. In total, the top ten clones hold about 2.2% of the sample. The sample's time point label, in plain terms: baseline before first vaccination. Sequenced material: peripheral blood, taken on day 0 of AZD1222 vaccination. The receptor source for this set is an adult in good health.

The chain combines TRBV5-8 with TRBJ2-5; D is possibly TRBD2 (6 bases). The CDR3 is made up of 14 amino acids. Trimming shortened V by 6 bases and J by 4 bases, and 16 bases separated the two germline ends. The V gene's germline CDR1 is SGHTS and CDR2 YDEGEE. CDR3 region: CASTQSSGRETQYF. Here the CDR3 DNA reads TGTGCCAGCACTCAAAGTAGCGGCCGAGAGACCCAGTACTTC.

The chain couples TRBV7-9 to TRBJ1-1; 7 bases map to TRBD1. This CDR3 region has 14 residues. CDR1 is SEHNR, CDR2 FQNEAQ, per germline (reference sequence). The V and J ends lost 5 bases and 2 bases, in that order; junction bases with no gene match: 5. CDR3: CASSPGTVNTEAFF. The CDR3 region has the DNA TGTGCCAGCAGCCCGGGGACAGTTAACACTGAAGCTTTCTTT.

The rearrangement links TRBV5-8 to TRBJ2-2; 11 bases are shared with TRBD2. The CDR3 is 15 amino acids. Germline CDR1 reads SGHTS; CDR2 reads YDEGEE. J was trimmed by 6 bases and V by 5 bases; bases with no gene match: 6. The CDR3 loop reads CASSPGLAVSGELFF. The DNA for the CDR3 is TGTGCCAGCAGTCCGGGACTAGCGGTCTCCGGGGAGCTGTTTTTT.

This sequence joins TRBV27 and TRBJ1-6; D not certain. Germline loops: CDR1 MNHEY, CDR2 SMNVEV (reference sequence). This CDR3 comprises 16 residues. V gave up 3 bases and J gave up 0 bases, with 9 bases separating them. CDR3 region: CASSLVGSSYNSPLHF. In nucleotides, the CDR3 is TGTGCCAGCAGTTTGGTAGGGAGCTCCTATAATTCACCCCTCCACTTT.

The chain carries TRBV7-9 and TRBJ2-1; TRBD2 matches at 12 bases. V lost 5 bases, J lost 0 bases, and 8 bases stayed unmatched. This CDR3 contains 18 residues. CDR1 and CDR2 (germline): SEHNR, FQNEAQ (reference sequence). The CDR3 here is CASSGRLAGDNSYNEQFF. The CDR3 DNA sequence: TGTGCCAGCAGCGGACGACTAGCGGGAGATAACTCCTACAATGAGCAGTTCTTC.